This entry describes one T cell receptor beta chain. Clones were sequenced by immunoSEQ multiplex PCR, and TCRdb holds only the in-frame ones, with some missing. This sample has roughly 120,000 clones, with over 85% found just once. The data belong to a study of control samples from healthy donors and cancer patients. The sequenced material came from blood. This sequence was found in a man aged 25 to 40 in good health.

The CDR3 DNA follows: TGTGCCAGCAGCTTAGCGGCGGAGGGCCTCAATGAGCAGTTCTTC. It yields the protein CASSLAAEGLNEQFF. This chain links TRBV7-9 with TRBJ2-1; TRBD2 is a possible D gene (6 bases). Germline V gene sequence: CDR1 SEHNR, CDR2 FQNEAQ (reference sequence). The CDR3 length is 15 residues. Trimming removed 0 bases from V and 6 bases from J, with 12 bases in between.